A selection of T cell receptor beta chains follows, all from one sample in a study of blood T cells in healthy people across ages. TCRdb re-derived calls from the 5' RACE reads in MiXCR, one entry per CDR3 protein. The table lists about 290,000 distinct CDR3 sequences, 25% to 30% of them singletons, with 25% to 30% in the top ten. Material: blood. Receptor source: a woman in her seventies in good health. Both conserved end residues are part of each CDR3. The order of the fields is J gene, clone size, D gene, V gene, CDR3 protein, CDR3 DNA. D genes are given only for firm matches. Clone size is given for some rows only: seen once, a few or many times, or a class if the clone is expanded.

TRBJ2-1	few	TRBD2	TRBV28	CASSSRLAATYNEQFF	TGTGCCAGCAGTTCCCGACTAGCGGCTACCTACAATGAGCAGTTCTTC
TRBJ2-1	few	-	TRBV7-3	CASSSPGSDEQFF	TGTGCCAGCAGCTCCCCGGGGAGCGATGAGCAGTTCTTC
TRBJ2-3	-	-	TRBV29-1	CSVAGRTSTDTQYF	TGCAGCGTTGCCGGGAGAACTAGCACAGATACGCAGTATTTT
TRBJ2-5	few	TRBD1	TRBV20-1	CSARIQGAVETQYF	TGCAGTGCTAGAATACAGGGGGCGGTGGAGACCCAGTACTTC
TRBJ1-1	few	-	TRBV7-2	CASSYTETTEAFF	TGTGCCAGCAGCTATACTGAAACCACTGAAGCTTTCTTT
TRBJ2-1	-	-	TRBV5-1	CASSPSGVGGNNEQFF	TGCGCCAGCAGTCCCTCCGGCGTGGGGGGTAACAATGAGCAGTTCTTC
TRBJ2-5	-	TRBD2	TRBV28	CASNRLAGSAETQYF	TGTGCCAGCAACCGACTAGCGGGATCCGCGGAGACCCAGTACTTC
TRBJ1-2	-	-	TRBV20-1	CSARTSSYAYGYTF	TGCAGTGCTAGAACGTCGTCCTATGCCTATGGCTACACCTTC
TRBJ1-4	few	TRBD1	TRBV28	CASSPRQGAGNEKLFF	TGTGCCAGCAGTCCCCGACAGGGGGCTGGCAATGAAAAACTGTTTTTT
TRBJ2-1	-	TRBD2	TRBV7-3	CASSLTSGKTNEQFF	TGTGCCAGCAGCTTAACTAGCGGGAAAACCAATGAGCAGTTCTTC
TRBJ2-7	-	-	TRBV4-3	CASSQLKAQGGFSYEQYF	TGCGCCAGCAGCCAACTGAAAGCGCAGGGGGGATTCTCCTACGAGCAGTACTTC
TRBJ2-5	-	-	TRBV7-3	CASSLTPGQSETQYF	TGTGCCAGCAGCTTAACGCCGGGACAATCCGAGACCCAGTACTTC
TRBJ2-5	few	TRBD1	TRBV18	CASSPDRPLDRATRVF	TGTGCCAGCTCACCTGATCGCCCCCTCGACAGGGCCACCAGGGTCTTC
TRBJ1-4	few	-	TRBV5-1	CASSLLADGEKLFF	TGCGCCAGCAGCTTGTTGGCCGATGGGGAAAAACTGTTTTTT
TRBJ1-2	many	-	TRBV28	CASSSSGNYGYTF	TGTGCCAGCAGTTCCTCGGGGAACTATGGCTACACCTTC
TRBJ1-5	-	TRBD1	TRBV6-2/TRBV6-3	CASSHPGQVGHF	TGTGCCAGCAGTCACCCGGGACAGGTTGGGCATTTT
TRBJ1-2	-	TRBD1	TRBV18	CASSPSGQAVGYTF	TGTGCCAGCTCACCTTCGGGACAGGCCGTCGGCTACACCTTC
TRBJ1-3	many	TRBD1	TRBV20-1	CSARAPYRGSRGNTIYF	TGCAGTGCTAGAGCCCCCTACAGGGGATCGCGCGGAAACACCATATATTTT